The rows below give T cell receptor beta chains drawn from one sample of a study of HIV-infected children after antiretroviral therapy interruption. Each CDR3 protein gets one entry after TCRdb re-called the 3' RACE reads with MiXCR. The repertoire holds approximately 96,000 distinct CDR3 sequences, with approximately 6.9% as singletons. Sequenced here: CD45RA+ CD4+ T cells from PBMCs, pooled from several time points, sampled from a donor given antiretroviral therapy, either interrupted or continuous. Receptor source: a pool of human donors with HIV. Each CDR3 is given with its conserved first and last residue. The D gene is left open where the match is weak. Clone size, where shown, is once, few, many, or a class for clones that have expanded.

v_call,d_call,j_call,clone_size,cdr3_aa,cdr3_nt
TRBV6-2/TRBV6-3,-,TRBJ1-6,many,CASSYGGTDSPLHF,TGTGCCAGCAGTTACGGGGGTACGGATTCACCCCTCCACTTT
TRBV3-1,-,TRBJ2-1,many,CASSQDRRLVGNEQFF,TGTGCCAGCAGCCAAGATCGGAGACTAGTCGGTAATGAGCAGTTCTTC
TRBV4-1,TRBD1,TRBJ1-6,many,CASSPADWDRNSPLHF,TGCGCCAGCAGCCCTGCTGATTGGGACAGAAATTCACCCCTCCACTTT
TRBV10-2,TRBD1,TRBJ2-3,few,CASGERQGAAETPYF,TGTGCCAGCGGTGAGAGACAGGGGGCGGCAGAAACGCCGTATTTT
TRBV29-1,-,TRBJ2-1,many,CSLLTSSRNEQFF,TGCAGCCTGCTCACTTCTTCCCGCAATGAGCAGTTCTTC
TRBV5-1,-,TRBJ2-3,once,CASSHIRGTTGSADTQYF,TGCGCCAGCAGCCACATAAGGGGCACAACAGGGTCCGCAGATACGCAGTATTTT
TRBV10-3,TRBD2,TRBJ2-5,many,CAISASLAGSQETQYF,TGTGCCATCAGTGCGTCGCTAGCGGGGTCTCAAGAGACCCAGTACTTC
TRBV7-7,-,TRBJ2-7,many,CASSLDTYEQYF,TGTGCTAGCAGCTTAGATACCTACGAGCAGTACTTC
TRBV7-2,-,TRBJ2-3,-,CASSLASGQLDTQYF,TGTGCCAGCAGCTTAGCGAGCGGTCAATTAGATACGCAGTATTTT
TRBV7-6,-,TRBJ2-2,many,CASSLGPATGELFF,TGTGCCAGCAGCTTAGGTCCTGCCACCGGGGAGCTGTTTTTT
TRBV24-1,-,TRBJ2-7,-,CASSQESGRAYEQYF,TGTGCCAGCAGCCAAGAGAGCGGCAGGGCCTACGAGCAGTACTTC
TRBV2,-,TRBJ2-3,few,CASADRRGRQTQYF,TGTGCCAGCGCAGATCGTAGGGGTAGACAGACGCAGTATTTT
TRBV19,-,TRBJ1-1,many,CASSEGGARRTEAFF,TGTGCCAGTAGCGAGGGGGGGGCCCGCAGGACTGAAGCTTTCTTT
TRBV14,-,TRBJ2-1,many,CASSQVGLVYNEQFF,TGTGCCAGCAGCCAAGTCGGGTTAGTCTACAATGAGCAGTTCTTC
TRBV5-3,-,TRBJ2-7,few,CARNRSRANGSYEQYF,TGTGCCAGAAATCGATCCCGAGCGAACGGGTCCTACGAGCAGTACTTC